The rows below give T cell receptor beta chains drawn from one sample of a study of molecular identifiers for immune sequencing clone quantification. TCRdb analysed the PCR reads with MiXCR anew, one entry per CDR3 protein. The table includes 70,000 to 95,000 distinct CDR3 sequences, around a fifth detected once. Input material: naive CD8+ T cells from blood, with Jurkat cell RNA spiked in. The receptors shown here come from a human donor in good health. Some libraries in this study had Jurkat cell RNA spiked in. Both conserved end residues are part of each CDR3. The order of the fields is V gene, D gene, CDR3 protein. A D gene is named only where the DNA matches it firmly.

v_gene: TRBV10-3
d_gene: TRBD1
CDR3aa: CAIRGGQGDVETQYF

v_gene: TRBV6-4
d_gene: NA
CDR3aa: CASSDSGLRGEQFF

v_gene: TRBV12-3/TRBV12-4
d_gene: TRBD1
CDR3aa: CASTRFSGTGGPYEQYF

v_gene: TRBV27
d_gene: NA
CDR3aa: CASSSRQSGYTF

v_gene: TRBV29-1
d_gene: TRBD2
CDR3aa: CGVEGLRESYEQHF

v_gene: TRBV7-9
d_gene: TRBD1
CDR3aa: CASSLTGDTEAFF

v_gene: TRBV29-1
d_gene: NA
CDR3aa: CSVVSTGELFF

v_gene: TRBV13
d_gene: NA
CDR3aa: CASSPPGGNQETQYF

v_gene: TRBV27
d_gene: NA
CDR3aa: CACSSPGSYEQYF

v_gene: TRBV2
d_gene: TRBD2
CDR3aa: CASSASSGRVTDTQYF

v_gene: TRBV12-3/TRBV12-4
d_gene: NA
CDR3aa: CASSFPGNYGYTF

v_gene: TRBV12-5
d_gene: NA
CDR3aa: CASYLTVNTEAFF

v_gene: TRBV28
d_gene: NA
CDR3aa: CASSPGGGPTGLNYGYTF

v_gene: TRBV7-9
d_gene: NA
CDR3aa: CASKSSGTEAFF

v_gene: TRBV29-1
d_gene: NA
CDR3aa: CSVATVYGYTF

v_gene: TRBV4-3
d_gene: TRBD2
CDR3aa: CASSQGTSGVVNEQFF

v_gene: TRBV2
d_gene: NA
CDR3aa: CASSVRNLVVATASGANVLTF

v_gene: TRBV4-1
d_gene: TRBD1
CDR3aa: CASSQGYPQGALETQYF

v_gene: TRBV20-1
d_gene: NA
CDR3aa: CSASLGFEAFF

v_gene: TRBV4-3
d_gene: NA
CDR3aa: CASSQDNHLGPGANVLTF

v_gene: TRBV13
d_gene: NA
CDR3aa: CASSSTGLKDYEQYF

v_gene: TRBV4-3
d_gene: TRBD1
CDR3aa: CASSPGRDRRYEQYF

v_gene: TRBV6-2/TRBV6-3
d_gene: TRBD2
CDR3aa: CASSYLTSGDPYNEQFF

v_gene: TRBV27
d_gene: NA
CDR3aa: CASSLTVESNQPQHF

v_gene: TRBV27
d_gene: NA
CDR3aa: CASSLSVSTEAFF

v_gene: TRBV18
d_gene: NA
CDR3aa: CASSPGALRQETQYF

v_gene: TRBV12-5
d_gene: TRBD1
CDR3aa: CASGLAQTGTSSYNEQFF

v_gene: TRBV7-7
d_gene: NA
CDR3aa: CASSSGLGYSDTQYF

v_gene: TRBV19
d_gene: NA
CDR3aa: CASSNPLQGTTEAFF